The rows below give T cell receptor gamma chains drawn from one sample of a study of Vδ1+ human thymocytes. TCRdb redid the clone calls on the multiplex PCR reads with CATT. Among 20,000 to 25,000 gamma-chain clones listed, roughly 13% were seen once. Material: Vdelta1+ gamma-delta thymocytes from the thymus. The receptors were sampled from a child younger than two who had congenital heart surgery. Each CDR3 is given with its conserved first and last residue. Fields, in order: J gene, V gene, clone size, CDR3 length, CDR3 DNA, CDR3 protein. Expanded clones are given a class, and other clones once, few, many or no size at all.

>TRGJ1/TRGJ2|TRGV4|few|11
TGTGCCACCTGGAATAGGTATAAGAAACTCTTT
CATWNRYKKLF
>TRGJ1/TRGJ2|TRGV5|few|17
TGTGCCACCTGGGACAGGCAAAGGGAGGTGAATTATTATAAGAAACTCTTT
CATWDRQREVNYYKKLF
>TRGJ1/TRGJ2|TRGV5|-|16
TGTGCCACCTGGGACAGACAAAGGGTTCATTATTATAAGAAACTCTTT
CATWDRQRVHYYKKLF
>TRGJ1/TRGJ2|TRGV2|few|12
TGTGCCACCTGGGACGGGCGGGGGAGGAAACTCTTT
CATWDGRGRKLF
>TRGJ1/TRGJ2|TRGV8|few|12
TGTGCCACCTGGAATAATGATTATAAGAAACTCTTT
CATWNNDYKKLF
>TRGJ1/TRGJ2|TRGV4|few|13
TGTGCCACCTGGGATTCGATTAATTATAAGAAACTCTTT
CATWDSINYKKLF
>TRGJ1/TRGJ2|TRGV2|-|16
TGTGCCACCTGGGACGGAACCAAACGGGATTATTATAAGAAACTCTTT
CATWDGTKRDYYKKLF
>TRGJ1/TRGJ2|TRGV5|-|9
TGTGCCACCTGGGACGGGAAACTCTTT
CATWDGKLF
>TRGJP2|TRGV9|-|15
TGTGCCTTGTGGGAGCCCGATAGTAGTGATTGGATCAAGACGTTT
CALWEPDSSDWIKTF
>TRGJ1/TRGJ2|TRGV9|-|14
TGTGCCTTGTGGGAGATCTCGGGGTATTATAAGAAACTCTTT
CALWEISGYYKKLF
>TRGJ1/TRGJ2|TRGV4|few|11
TGTGCCACCTGGATCCCATATAAGAAACTCTTT
CATWIPYKKLF
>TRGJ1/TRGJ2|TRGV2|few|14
TGTGCCACCTGGGATGGGTTAGGTTATTATAAGAAACTCTTT
CATWDGLGYYKKLF
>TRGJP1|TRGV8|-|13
TGTGCCACCTGGGATAGGCAAGGTTGGTTCAAGATATTT
CATWDRQGWFKIF
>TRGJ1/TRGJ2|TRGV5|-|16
TGTGCCACCTGGGACACCTATACAAAGCATTATTATAAGAAACTCTTT
CATWDTYTKHYYKKLF
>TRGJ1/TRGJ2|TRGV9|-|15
TGTGCCTTGTGGGAGTTCTCTCCCTGGTATTATAAGAAACTCTTT
CALWEFSPWYYKKLF
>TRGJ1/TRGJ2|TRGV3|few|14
TGTGCCACCTGGGCCAAATCGAATTATTATAAGAAACTCTTT
CATWAKSNYYKKLF
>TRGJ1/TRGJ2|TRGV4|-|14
TGTGCCACCTGGAAAGGGAGGGGTCATTATAAGAAACTCTTT
CATWKGRGHYKKLF
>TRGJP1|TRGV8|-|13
TGTGCCACCTGGGATCTCACTGGTTGGTTCAAGATATTT
CATWDLTGWFKIF
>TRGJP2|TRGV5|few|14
TGTGCCACCTGGTGGGGGAGTAGTGATTGGATCAAGACGTTT
CATWWGSSDWIKTF
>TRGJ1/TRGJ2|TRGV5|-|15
TGTGCCACCTGGGACAGGCGAGGAAATTATTATAAGAAACTCTTT
CATWDRRGNYYKKLF
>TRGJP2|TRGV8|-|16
TGTGCCACCTGGGTTAATCTCGATAGTAGTGATTGGATCAAGACGTTT
CATWVNLDSSDWIKTF
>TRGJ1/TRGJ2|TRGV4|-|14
TGTGCCACCTGGAATGATCTACTTTATTATAAGAAACTCTTT
CATWNDLLYYKKLF
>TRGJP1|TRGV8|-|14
TGTGCCACCTGGGATGGGGCCACTGGTTGGTTCAAGATATTT
CATWDGATGWFKIF
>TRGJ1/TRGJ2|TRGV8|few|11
TGTGCCACCTGGGATAGGGAGGAGAAACTCTTT
CATWDREEKLF
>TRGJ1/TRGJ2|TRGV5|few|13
TGTGCCACCTGGGACAGGGGGGAGGCGAAGAAACTCTTT
CATWDRGEAKKLF
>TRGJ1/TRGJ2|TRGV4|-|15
TGTGCCACCTGGGACCCCCCTGCCCCTTATTATAAGAAACTCTTT
CATWDPPAPYYKKLF
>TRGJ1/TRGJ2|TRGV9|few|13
TGTGCCTTGTGGGAGCCTCGCTATTATAAGAAACTCTTT
CALWEPRYYKKLF
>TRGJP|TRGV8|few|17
TGTGCCACCTGGAATTTCTTAGGAGAGTTGGGCAAAAAAATCAAGGTATTT
CATWNFLGELGKKIKVF
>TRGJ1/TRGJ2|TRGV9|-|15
TGTGCCTTGTGGGAGCCCAACATGAATTATTATAAGAAACTCTTT
CALWEPNMNYYKKLF
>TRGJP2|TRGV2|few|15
TGTGCCACCTGGGACGATTCTAGTAGTGATTGGATCAAGACGTTT
CATWDDSSSDWIKTF
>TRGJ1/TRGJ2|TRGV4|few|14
TGTGCCACCTGGAATGGACCCGGCTATTATAAGAAACTCTTT
CATWNGPGYYKKLF
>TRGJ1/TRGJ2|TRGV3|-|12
TGTGCCACCTGGGACGGGCTGGGAAAGAAACTCTTT
CATWDGLGKKLF
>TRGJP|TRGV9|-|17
TGTGCCTTGTGGGCGGTGCAGGGGGAGTTGGGCAAAAAAATCAAGGTATTT
CALWAVQGELGKKIKVF
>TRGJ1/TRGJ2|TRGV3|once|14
TGTGCCACCTGGGACAAGCCCTATTATTATAAGAAACTCTTT
CATWDKPYYYKKLF
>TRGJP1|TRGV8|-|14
TGTGCCACCTGGGGTAATACCACTGGTTGGTTCAAGATATTT
CATWGNTTGWFKIF
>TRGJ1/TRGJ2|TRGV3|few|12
TGTGCCACCCGGGGGGAGAGTTATAAGAAACTCTTT
CATRGESYKKLF
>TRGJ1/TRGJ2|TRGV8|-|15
TGTGCCACCTGGGATTTAACCCTCCGTTATTATAAGAAACTCTTT
CATWDLTLRYYKKLF
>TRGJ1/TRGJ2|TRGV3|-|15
TGTGCCACCTGGGACAGTATCGCCCTTTATTATAAGAAACTCTTT
CATWDSIALYYKKLF
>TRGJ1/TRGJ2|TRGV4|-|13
TGTGCCACCTGGGATGGGATCGCGATTAAGAAACTCTTT
CATWDGIAIKKLF
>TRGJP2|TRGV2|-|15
TGTGCCACCTGGGACGGGCAAGGGGGTGATTGGATCAAGACGTTT
CATWDGQGGDWIKTF
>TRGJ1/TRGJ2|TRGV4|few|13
TGTGCCACCTGGGATGCAGTTTATTATAAGAAACTCTTT
CATWDAVYYKKLF
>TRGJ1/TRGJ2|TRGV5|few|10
TGTGCCACCTGGGACAGGTCGGTTGTCTTT
CATWDRSVVF
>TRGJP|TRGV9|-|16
TGTGCCTTGTGGGAGGTGGAGGAGTTGGGCAAAAAAATCAAGGTATTT
CALWEVEELGKKIKVF
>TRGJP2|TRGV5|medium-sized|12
TGTGCCACCTGGGACAGTGATTGGATCAAGACGTTT
CATWDSDWIKTF
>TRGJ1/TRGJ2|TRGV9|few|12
TGTGCCTTGTGGGAAAGTTATTATAAGAAACTCTTT
CALWESYYKKLF
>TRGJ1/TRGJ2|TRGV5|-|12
TGTGCCACCTGGGACAGGCCGAGTAAGAAACTCTTT
CATWDRPSKKLF
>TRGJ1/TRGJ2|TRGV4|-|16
TGTGCCACCTGGAAGGTCGCCCATCCCTGGGGTTATAAGAAACTCTTT
CATWKVAHPWGYKKLF
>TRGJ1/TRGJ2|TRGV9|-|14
TGTGCCTTGTGGGAGGTGCCCCCGATCGGTGAGAAACTCTTT
CALWEVPPIGEKLF
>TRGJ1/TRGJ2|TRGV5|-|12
TGTGCCACCTGGGAACGTTATTATAAGAAACTCTTT
CATWERYYKKLF
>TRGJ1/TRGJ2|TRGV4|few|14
TGTGCCACCTGGAATGGGCGAAATTATTATAAGAAACTCTTT
CATWNGRNYYKKLF
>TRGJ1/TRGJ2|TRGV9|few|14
TGTGCCTTGTGGGAGCCCATCAGAGGGTATAAGAAACTCTTT
CALWEPIRGYKKLF
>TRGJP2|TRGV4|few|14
TGTGCCACCTGGAACGGAGGGAGTGATTGGATCAAGACGTTT
CATWNGGSDWIKTF
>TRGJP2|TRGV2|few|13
TGTGCCACGAGGGTAAGTAGTGATTGGATCAAGACGTTT
CATRVSSDWIKTF
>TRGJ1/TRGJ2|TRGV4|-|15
TGTGCCACCTGGGGTGAAGCGCATCGCTCTTATAAGAAACTCTTT
CATWGEAHRSYKKLF
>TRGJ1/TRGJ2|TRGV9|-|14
TGTGCCTTGTGGGAGCCCCCGGGGAGGTATAAGAAACTCTTT
CALWEPPGRYKKLF
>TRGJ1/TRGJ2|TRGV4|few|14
TGTGCCACCTGGGATGGGCCTCGGGATTATAAGAAACTCTTT
CATWDGPRDYKKLF
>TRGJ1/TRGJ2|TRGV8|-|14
TGTGCCACCTGGGATAGGCTTCCTTATTATAAGAAACTCTTT
CATWDRLPYYKKLF